This T cell receptor (beta chain) is from a study of molecular identifiers for immune sequencing clone quantification. Study information: Sequencing covered four of five parts into which replicate RNA from roughly 20,000 or 100,000 naive CD8 cells was split. General observations from the study: A shared barcode on identical TCR molecules could lead to underestimated sizes for highly expanded clones.

As CD8+CD4-CCR7+CD45RA+ cells, naive CD8 T cells were sorted. Via MiXCR, TCRdb re-called the PCR reads, giving one row per CDR3 protein. The sample records 45,000 to 55,000 distinct CDR3 sequences, more than 35% being singletons. This clonotype was counted ten times or more. The antigen remains unidentified. V was pared by 3 bases and J by 3 bases, with 12 bases between. This CDR3 has 13 amino acids. The germline V gene encodes CDR1 SQVTM and CDR2 ANQGSEA. Sequencing input: naive CD8+ T cells from blood, with Jurkat cell RNA spiked in. Subset noted: FACS-sorted CD8+CD4-CCR7+CD45RA+ naive T cells. This rearrangement joins TRBV29-1 to TRBJ2-7; D perhaps matches TRBD1 (5 bases). This TCR was sampled from a human donor in good health. Some libraries in this study had Jurkat cell RNA spiked in. CDR3 sequence reads: CSVEWGRGYEQYF. The CDR3 nucleotides read TGCAGCGTTGAGTGGGGCAGAGGCTACGAGCAGTACTTC.